This TCR beta chain is from a study of cytomegalovirus exposure and HLA in healthy donors. 13 Jbeta primers and 60 Vbeta primers were used for the PCR. Assay used: immunoSEQ multiplex PCR; TCRdb lists only in-frame clones, some missing. The profile covers some 140,000 clones, with 75% to 85% appearing a single time and approximately 2.8% taken by the ten largest. Germline-derived CDR1 and CDR2 are SGDLS and YYNGEE. This CDR3 spans 13 amino acids. Trimming pared 3 bases from V and 7 bases from J, leaving 13 bases between. The specimen sequenced was PBMCs. This sequence joins TRBV9 and TRBJ1-1, with D possibly matching TRBD1 (6 bases). The clonotype comes from a female donor in good health and CMV-seronegative. The CDR3 region is CASSALPTGEAFF. The CDR3 coding sequence is TGTGCCAGCAGCGCTTTACCGACAGGTGAAGCTTTCTTT.